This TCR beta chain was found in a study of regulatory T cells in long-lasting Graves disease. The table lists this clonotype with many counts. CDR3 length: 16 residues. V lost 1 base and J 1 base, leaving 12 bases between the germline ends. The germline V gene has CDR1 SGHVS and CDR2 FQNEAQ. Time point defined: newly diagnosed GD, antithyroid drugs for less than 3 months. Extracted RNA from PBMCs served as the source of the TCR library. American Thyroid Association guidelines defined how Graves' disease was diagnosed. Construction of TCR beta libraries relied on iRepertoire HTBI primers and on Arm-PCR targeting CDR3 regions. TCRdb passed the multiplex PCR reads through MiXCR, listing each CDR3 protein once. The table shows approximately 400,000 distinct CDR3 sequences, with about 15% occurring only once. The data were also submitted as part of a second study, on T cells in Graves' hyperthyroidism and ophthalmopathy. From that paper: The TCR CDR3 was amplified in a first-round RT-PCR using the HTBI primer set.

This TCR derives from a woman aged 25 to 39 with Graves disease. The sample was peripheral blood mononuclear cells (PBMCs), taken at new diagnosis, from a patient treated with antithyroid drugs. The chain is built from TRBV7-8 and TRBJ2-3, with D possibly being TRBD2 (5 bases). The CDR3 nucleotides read TGTGCCAGCAGCTTAGAAGCGGCTAGTGGCACAGATACGCAGTATTTT. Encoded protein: CASSLEAASGTDTQYF.